This T cell receptor (beta chain) was documented in a study of blood T cell repertoires in COVID-19. About the research overall: T cells, B-cell-depleted T cells, or PBMCs supplied cDNA or gDNA.

The CDR3 is 14 residues long. Deletions cut 3 bases from V and 2 bases from J, with 10 bases between. The germline CDR1 and CDR2 sequences are LNHDA and SQIVND (reference sequence). Method: immunoSEQ multiplex PCR; TCRdb's copy keeps in-frame clones and lacks some. The data show fewer than 200,000 clones, about 83% seen once. This receptor was identified in a man aged 55-75 years with acute or convalescent COVID-19. The rearrangement links TRBV19 to TRBJ1-1; D is unresolved. Input material: peripheral blood. Here the CDR3 reads CASSIAQLNTEAFF. The CDR3 nucleotides are TGTGCCAGTAGTATCGCACAGCTTAACACTGAAGCTTTCTTT.